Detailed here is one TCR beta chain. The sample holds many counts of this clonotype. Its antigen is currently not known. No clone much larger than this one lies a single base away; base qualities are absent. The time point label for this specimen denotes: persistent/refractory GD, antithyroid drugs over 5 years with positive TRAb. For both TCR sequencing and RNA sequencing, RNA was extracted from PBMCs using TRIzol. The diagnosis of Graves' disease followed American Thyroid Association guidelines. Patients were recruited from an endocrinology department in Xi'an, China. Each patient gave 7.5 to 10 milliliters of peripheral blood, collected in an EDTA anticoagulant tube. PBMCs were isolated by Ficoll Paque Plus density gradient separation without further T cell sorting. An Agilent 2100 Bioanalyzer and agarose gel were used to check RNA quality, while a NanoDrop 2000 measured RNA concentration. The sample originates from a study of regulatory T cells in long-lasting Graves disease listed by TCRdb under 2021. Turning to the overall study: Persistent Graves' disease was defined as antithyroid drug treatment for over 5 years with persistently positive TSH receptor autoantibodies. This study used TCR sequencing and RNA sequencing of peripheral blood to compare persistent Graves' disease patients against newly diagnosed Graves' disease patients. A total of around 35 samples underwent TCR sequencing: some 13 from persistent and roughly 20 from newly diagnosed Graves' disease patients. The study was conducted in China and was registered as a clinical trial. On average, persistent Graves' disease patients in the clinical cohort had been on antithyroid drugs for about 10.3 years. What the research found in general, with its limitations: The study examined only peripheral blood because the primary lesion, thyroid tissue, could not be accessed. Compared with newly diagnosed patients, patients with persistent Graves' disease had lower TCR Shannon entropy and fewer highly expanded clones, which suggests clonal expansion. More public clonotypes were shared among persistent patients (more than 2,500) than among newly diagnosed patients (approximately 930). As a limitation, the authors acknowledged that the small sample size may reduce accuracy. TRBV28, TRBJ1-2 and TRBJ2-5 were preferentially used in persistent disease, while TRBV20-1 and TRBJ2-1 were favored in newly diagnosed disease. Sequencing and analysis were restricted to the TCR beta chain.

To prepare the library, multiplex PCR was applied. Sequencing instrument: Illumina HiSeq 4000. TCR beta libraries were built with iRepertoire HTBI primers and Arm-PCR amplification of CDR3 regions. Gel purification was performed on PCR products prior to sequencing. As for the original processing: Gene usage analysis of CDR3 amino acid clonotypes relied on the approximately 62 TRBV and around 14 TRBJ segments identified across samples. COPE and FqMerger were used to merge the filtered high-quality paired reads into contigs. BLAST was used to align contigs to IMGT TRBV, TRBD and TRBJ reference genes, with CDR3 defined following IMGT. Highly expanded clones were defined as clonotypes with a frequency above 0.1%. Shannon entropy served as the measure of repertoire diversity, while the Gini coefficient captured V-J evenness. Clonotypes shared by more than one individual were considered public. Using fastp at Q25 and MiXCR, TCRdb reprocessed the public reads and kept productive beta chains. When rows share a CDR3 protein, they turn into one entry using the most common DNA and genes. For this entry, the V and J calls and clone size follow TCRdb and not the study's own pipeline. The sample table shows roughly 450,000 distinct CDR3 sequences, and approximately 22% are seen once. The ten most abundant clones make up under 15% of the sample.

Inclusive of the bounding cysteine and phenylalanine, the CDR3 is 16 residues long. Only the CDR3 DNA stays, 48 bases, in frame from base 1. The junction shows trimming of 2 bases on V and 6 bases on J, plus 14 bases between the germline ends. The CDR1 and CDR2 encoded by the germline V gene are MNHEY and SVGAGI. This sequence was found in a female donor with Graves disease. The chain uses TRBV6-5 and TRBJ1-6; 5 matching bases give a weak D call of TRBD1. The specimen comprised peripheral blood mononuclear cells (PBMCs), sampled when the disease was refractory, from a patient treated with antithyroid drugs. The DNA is TGTGCCAGCAGTTACGATAGGTGGGGGTCTAATTCACCCCTCCACTTT. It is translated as CASSYDRWGSNSPLHF.